This T cell receptor (beta chain) comes out of a study of beta chain features in type 1 diabetes. Trimming removed 4 bases at V and 5 bases at J, with 15 bases between. Germline CDR1 reads SQVTM; CDR2 reads ANQGSEA. CDR3 size: 14 residues. A note on this clone: Its specificity is not known.

Sorting based on CD45RO/CCR7/CD25/CD127/CD95/CD27 separated CD4+ naive, central memory, regulatory and stem cell-like memory cells. Investigators reverse transcribed all isolated RNA, so they sequenced expressed TCRB transcripts. This table comes from immunoSEQ multiplex PCR, and its TCRdb copy is limited to in-frame clones, with some not included. The repertoire holds almost 350,000 clones, with roughly 9% as singletons. Whole-study findings and limits: Type 1 diabetes patients had moderately but significantly shorter TCRB CDR3s in all four CD4+ subsets.

Sequenced material: central memory CD4+ T cells from blood. This TCR derives from a man aged 25-40 years with type 1 diabetes. The chain recombines TRBV29-1 with TRBJ1-5; D may be TRBD1 (5 bases). CDR3 nucleotide sequence: TGCAGCGTTGGTTCAGGGCGGGTACATCAGCCCCAGCATTTT. It codes for CSVGSGRVHQPQHF.